The entry below gives a single T cell receptor beta chain sequence along with its context. Its specificity is unknown. Each donor's status was that of a healthy bone marrow donor. Looked up from germline, CDR1 is MNHNS and CDR2 is SASEGT. The length of the CDR3 is 15 residues. J gave up 0 bases and V 5 bases, and 3 bases lay outside the gene matches. This sample is part of a study of cytomegalovirus exposure and HLA in healthy donors. Study-wide points: Cytomegalovirus association was assigned to approximately 160 TCR beta chains. It was only CMV serostatus that was available as immune exposure information.

PCR primers comprised 60 Vbeta and 13 Jbeta primers. Assay: immunoSEQ multiplex PCR; the TCRdb copy retains only in-frame clones and omits some. The sample records roughly 160,000 clones, about 88% being singletons. Sample: PBMCs. The sequence was collected from a man aged 30-40 years in good health and CMV-seropositive. This rearrangement joins TRBV6-1 to TRBJ2-2; TRBD1 matches 7 bases. The CDR3 coding sequence is TGTGCCAGCAGTCCGGGACAGCCGAACACCGGGGAGCTGTTTTTT. Encoded protein: CASSPGQPNTGELFF.